One and the same sample provided the 20 T cell receptor beta chains below, sequenced in a study of T cell responses to AZD1222 COVID-19 vaccine. The method was immunoSEQ multiplex PCR; TCRdb's version includes in-frame clones alone and lacks a portion of them. The data contain approximately 90,000 clones, around 89% of them seen just once; the ten biggest clones take up around 6%. The specimen comprised peripheral blood, sampled 28 days after the second AZD1222 dose. Source of these receptors: an adult who received the AZD1222 COVID-19 vaccine.

The chain couples TRBV2 to TRBJ1-1, with no clear D. The V and J ends lost 4 bases and 1 base respectively, with 10 bases between them. This CDR3 comprises 14 residues. Germline V gene lookup returns CDR1 SNHLY and CDR2 FYNNEI. CDR3 loop: CASSAWTENTEAFF. For the CDR3, the DNA is TGTGCCAGCAGTGCCTGGACGGAGAACACTGAAGCTTTCTTT.

The chain carries TRBV18 and TRBJ1-1; D remains unclear. V was cut by 3 bases and J by 6 bases, with 14 bases left in between. CDR1 is KGHSH and CDR2 is LQKENI in the germline V gene. This CDR3 spans 14 amino acids. CDR3 sequence reads: CASSPGRAPAEAFF. The CDR3 nucleotides are TGTGCCAGCTCACCTGGGCGAGCTCCGGCTGAAGCTTTCTTT.

V usage is TRBV21-1 and J usage is TRBJ1-2; the table's D call TRBD1 went unverified against the DNA. TRBV21-1 corresponds to a pseudogene. The CDR3 loop spans 15 amino acids. CDR3 residues: CASSGRPGQEGGYTF. The DNA of the CDR3 is TGTGCCAGCAGCGGGCGTCCGGGACAGGAGGGCGGCTACACCTTC.

V gene TRBV5-1 combines with J gene TRBJ1-1; D perhaps matches TRBD1 (5 bases). Germline lookup yields CDR1 SGHRS and CDR2 YFSETQ. V was trimmed by 4 bases and J by 3 bases, leaving 16 bases between them. The CDR3 is made up of 15 amino acids. The CDR3 loop is CASSKAGKSDTEAFF. CDR3 sequence (DNA): TGCGCCAGCAGCAAAGCAGGGAAGTCGGACACTGAAGCTTTCTTT.

This CDR3 reads CASSIGQRVSYNEQFF. Here the CDR3 DNA reads TGTGCCAGTAGTATAGGGCAGCGGGTCTCCTACAATGAGCAGTTCTTC. The chain employs TRBV19 and TRBJ2-1; a possible D gene is TRBD2 (6 bases). This CDR3 region has 16 residues. Trimming left V 1 base short and J 0 bases short, with 10 bases between. Germline values: CDR1 LNHDA, CDR2 SQIVND (reference sequence).

J is TRBJ1-1 and V is TRBV12-3 or TRBV12-4; possible D gene TRBD1, 5 bases. V lost 7 bases, J lost 7 bases, and 16 bases lay in between. This CDR3 has 13 residues. CDR3 sequence (DNA): TGTGCCAGCATCCAGCGGCAGGGTGGTGAAGCTTTCTTT. It encodes CASIQRQGGEAFF.

The chain joins TRBV19 to TRBJ1-1; no definite D call. Germline CDR1 LNHDA, CDR2 SQIVND (reference sequence). The CDR3 consists of 15 residues. Trimming left V 5 bases short and J 0 bases short, with 13 bases between. The CDR3 bases are TGTGCCAGTAGTGGACCGCGGACGGTGAACACTGAAGCTTTCTTT. It codes for CASSGPRTVNTEAFF.

As DNA, the CDR3 is TGCAGTGCTAAGCCCTCGGGTGAAGCTTTCTTT. Its translation is CSAKPSGEAFF. The chain recombines TRBV20-1 with TRBJ1-1; no reliable D call. The CDR3 is 11 residues long. Trimming removed 4 bases from V and 7 bases from J, with 10 bases in between. Germline V lookup: CDR1 DFQATT, CDR2 SNEGSKA (reference sequence).

The chain has TRBV30 and TRBJ1-1; D remains unclear. V gave up 3 bases and J gave up 1 base, with 9 bases separating them. Germline V CDR1 and CDR2: GTSNPN, SVGIG (reference sequence). The CDR3 totals 13 residues. CDR3 nucleotide sequence: TGTGCCTGGAGAGCGGGCCGGAACACTGAAGCTTTCTTT. Its protein product is CAWRAGRNTEAFF.

The V gene is TRBV11-2, the J gene TRBJ2-5, with 9 nucleotides matching TRBD2. The CDR3 is made up of 18 amino acids. Trimming took 5 bases from V and 2 from J; bases not matched to a gene: 15. Germline CDR1 reads SGHAT; CDR2 reads FQNNGV. The CDR3 spells CASSLWGLATGGQETQYF. CDR3 DNA sequence: TGTGCCAGCAGCCTCTGGGGACTAGCAACCGGGGGGCAAGAGACCCAGTACTTC.

This sequence joins TRBV5-4 and TRBJ1-1; D unclear. V gave up 2 bases and J gave up 6 bases, with 8 bases separating them. Looked up from germline, CDR1 is SGHNT and CDR2 is YYREEE (reference sequence). This CDR3 has 12 residues. The CDR3 sequence is CASSLEGAEAFF. CDR3 sequence (DNA): TGTGCCAGCAGCTTAGAGGGAGCTGAAGCTTTCTTT.

The chain links TRBV5-1 to TRBJ1-4; D not resolved. V lost 4 bases, J lost 5 bases, and 9 bases lay in between. The CDR3 runs 13 residues. Per germline, CDR1 SGHRS and CDR2 YFSETQ. The CDR3 DNA sequence: TGCGCCAGCAGCAGAACAGTAAATGAAAAACTGTTTTTT. This gives the protein CASSRTVNEKLFF. Filled out from reference TRBV5-1 and TRBJ1-4, the complete variable domain reads KAGVTQTPRYLIKTRGQQVTLSCSPISGHRSVSWYQQTPGQGLQFLFEYFSETQRNKGNFPGRFSGRQFSNSRSEMNVSTLELGDSALYLCASSRTVNEKLFFGSGTQLSVL.

The genes are TRBV27 and TRBJ1-1; D ambiguous. The CDR3 runs 17 residues. The ends were cut back, 3 bases at V and 0 bases at J, with 17 bases in the middle. Germline V gives CDR1 MNHEY, CDR2 SMNVEV (reference sequence). This CDR3 reads CASSFTGSPWVNTEAFF. CDR3 in DNA: TGTGCCAGCAGTTTTACGGGCTCCCCATGGGTGAACACTGAAGCTTTCTTT.

J is TRBJ1-1 and V is TRBV11-1; D unclear. This CDR3 region has 13 residues. Germline V lookup: CDR1 SGHAT, CDR2 FQDESV (reference sequence). V lost 5 bases to trimming and J lost 10 bases, with 17 bases between them. This chain's CDR3 is CASSLTLQKAAFF. The DNA of the CDR3 is TGTGCCAGCAGCCTGACACTTCAAAAAGCAGCTTTCTTT.

The rearrangement joins TRBV18 to TRBJ1-6, with 8 bases identical to TRBD1. CDR1 is KGHSH and CDR2 is LQKENI in the germline V gene. The CDR3 has 17 residues. Trimming took 2 bases from V and 9 from J; bases not matched to a gene: 12. Here the CDR3 DNA reads TGTGCCAGCTCACCATCGGGTGCCGACAGGGGCCTTTCACCCCTCCACTTT. This encodes CASSPSGADRGLSPLHF.

The rearrangement links TRBV2 to TRBJ1-1, with 8 bases aligning to TRBD1. The trim removed 6 bases at V and 3 bases at J, leaving 3 bases unmatched. Germline CDR1 and CDR2: SNHLY and FYNNEI. The CDR3 covers 13 residues. This chain's CDR3 is CASRGQGDTEAFF. The CDR3 region has the DNA TGTGCCAGCAGAGGACAGGGAGACACTGAAGCTTTCTTT. Full variable domain (remainder filled in from reference TRBV2 and TRBJ1-1): EPEVTQTPSHQVTQMGQEVILRCVPISNHLYFYWYRQILGQKVEFLVSFYNNEISEKSEIFDDQFSVERPDGSNFTLKIRSTKLEDSAMYFCASRGQGDTEAFFGQGTRLTVV.

The chain couples TRBV7-6 to TRBJ2-3; possibly TRBD1 or TRBD2 for D (6 bases each). The CDR3 has 15 residues. V lost 2 bases to trimming and J lost 3 bases, with 12 bases between them. The germline V gene has CDR1 SGHVS and CDR2 FNYEAQ. The CDR3 DNA is TGTGCCAGCAGCTTATTGAGGGGGGAAACAGATACGCAGTATTTT. Translating it yields CASSLLRGETDTQYF.

The chain has TRBV7-3 and TRBJ2-7; 9 nucleotides agree with TRBD2. Losses at the gene ends were 0 bases for V and 3 bases for J; bases not matched to a gene: 3. Germline values: CDR1 SGHTA, CDR2 FQGTGA. The CDR3 length is 15 residues. Here the CDR3 reads CASSLTSAGGYEQYF. The CDR3 region has the DNA TGTGCCAGCAGCTTAACGTCAGCGGGGGGCTACGAGCAGTACTTC.

The chain has TRBV4-3 and TRBJ2-5; 8 bases map to TRBD2. This CDR3 is built from 15 residues. CDR1 and CDR2 (germline): LGHNA, YSLEER. Losses at the gene ends were 0 bases for V and 4 bases for J; bases not matched to a gene: 4. The CDR3 coding sequence is TGCGCCAGCAGCCAAGATACGGGGGGGTTAGAGACCCAGTACTTC. Translating gives CASSQDTGGLETQYF.

The rearrangement joins TRBV30 to TRBJ1-5; no clear D gene. CDR1 and CDR2 (germline): GTSNPN, SVGIG (reference sequence). The V end lost 2 bases, the J end lost 1 base, and 3 bases lay between the germline ends. The CDR3 is 12 amino acids. The CDR3 is CAWSPSNQPQHF. Here the CDR3 DNA reads TGTGCCTGGAGTCCCAGCAATCAGCCCCAGCATTTT.